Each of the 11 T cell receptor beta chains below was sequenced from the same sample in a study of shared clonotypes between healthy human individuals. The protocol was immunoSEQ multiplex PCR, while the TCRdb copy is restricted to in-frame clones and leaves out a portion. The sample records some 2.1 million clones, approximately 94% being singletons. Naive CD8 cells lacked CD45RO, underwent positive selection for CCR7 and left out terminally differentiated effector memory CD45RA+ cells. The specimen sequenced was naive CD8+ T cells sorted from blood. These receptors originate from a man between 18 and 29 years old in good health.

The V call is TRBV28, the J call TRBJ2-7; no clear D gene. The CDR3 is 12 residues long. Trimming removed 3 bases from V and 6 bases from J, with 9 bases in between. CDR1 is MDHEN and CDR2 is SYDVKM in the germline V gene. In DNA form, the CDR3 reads TGTGCCAGCAGTTTGCCAGGCCGCGAGCAGTACTTC. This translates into CASSLPGREQYF.

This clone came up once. CDR3 sequence: CASSHVGSTQEEAFF. CDR3 sequence (DNA): TGCGCCAGCAGCCACGTGGGGAGCACCCAGGAAGAAGCTTTCTTT. The J gene is TRBJ1-1, the V gene TRBV5-1; the D is unclear. V shed 4 bases and J shed 8 bases, with 21 bases lying between them. Looked up from germline, CDR1 is SGHRS and CDR2 is YFSETQ. This CDR3 contains 15 residues. Based on the CDR3 plus reference TRBV5-1 and TRBJ1-1, the full variable domain is KAGVTQTPRYLIKTRGQQVTLSCSPISGHRSVSWYQQTPGQGLQFLFEYFSETQRNKGNFPGRFSGRQFSNSRSEMNVSTLELGDSALYLCASSHVGSTQEEAFFGQGTRLTVV.

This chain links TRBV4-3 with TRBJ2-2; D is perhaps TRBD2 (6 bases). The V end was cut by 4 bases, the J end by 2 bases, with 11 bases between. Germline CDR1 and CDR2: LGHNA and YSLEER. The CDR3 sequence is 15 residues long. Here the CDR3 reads CASSPGLINTGELFF. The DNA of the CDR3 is TGCGCCAGCAGCCCGGGACTGATTAACACCGGGGAGCTGTTTTTT.

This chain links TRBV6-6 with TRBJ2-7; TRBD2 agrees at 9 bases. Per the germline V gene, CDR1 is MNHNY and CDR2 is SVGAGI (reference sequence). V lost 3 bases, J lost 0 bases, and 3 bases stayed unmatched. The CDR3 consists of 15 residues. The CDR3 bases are TGTGCCAGCAGTTATTCTAGCGGGAACTCCTACGAGCAGTACTTC. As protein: CASSYSSGNSYEQYF.

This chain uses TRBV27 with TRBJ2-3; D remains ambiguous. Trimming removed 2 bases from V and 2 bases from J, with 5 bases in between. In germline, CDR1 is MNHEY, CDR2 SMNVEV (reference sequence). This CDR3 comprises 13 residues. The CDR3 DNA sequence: TGTGCCAGCAGTTTAGACTTCACAGATACGCAGTATTTT. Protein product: CASSLDFTDTQYF.

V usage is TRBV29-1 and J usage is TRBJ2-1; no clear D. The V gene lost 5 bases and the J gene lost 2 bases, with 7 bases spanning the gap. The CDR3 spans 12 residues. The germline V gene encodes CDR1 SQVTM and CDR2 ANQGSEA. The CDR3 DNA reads TGCAGCGTTCCCTTAACCTACAATGAGCAGTTCTTC. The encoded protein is CSVPLTYNEQFF.

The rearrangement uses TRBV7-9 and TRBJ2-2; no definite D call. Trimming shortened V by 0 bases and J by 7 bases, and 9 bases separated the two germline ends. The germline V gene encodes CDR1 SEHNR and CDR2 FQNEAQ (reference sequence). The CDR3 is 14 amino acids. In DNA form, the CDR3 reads TGTGCCAGCAGCTTAGCGCTTCGACACGGGGAGCTGTTTTTT. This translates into CASSLALRHGELFF.

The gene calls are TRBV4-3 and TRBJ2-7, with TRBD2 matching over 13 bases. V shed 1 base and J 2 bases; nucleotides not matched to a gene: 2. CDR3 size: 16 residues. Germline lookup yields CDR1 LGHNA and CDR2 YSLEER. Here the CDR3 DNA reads TGCGCCAGCAGCCAAGGAGGACTAGCGGGAGCCTACGAGCAGTACTTC. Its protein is CASSQGGLAGAYEQYF.

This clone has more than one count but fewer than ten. CDR3 bases: TGTGCCAGCAGCCCCTACGGCACAGATACGCAGTATTTT. Residues: CASSPYGTDTQYF. The J gene is TRBJ2-3, the V gene TRBV9; D remains ambiguous. The CDR3 runs to 13 residues. The germline V and J ends were trimmed by 4 bases and 1 base, with 7 bases remaining between them. The germline CDR1 and CDR2 sequences are SGDLS and YYNGEE.

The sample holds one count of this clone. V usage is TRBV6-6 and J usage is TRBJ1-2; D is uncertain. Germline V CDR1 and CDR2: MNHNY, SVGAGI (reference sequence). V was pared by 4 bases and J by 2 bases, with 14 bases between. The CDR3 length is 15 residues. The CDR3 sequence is CASSSPAGTNYGYTF. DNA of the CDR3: TGTGCCAGCAGTTCCCCAGCAGGTACCAACTATGGCTACACCTTC.

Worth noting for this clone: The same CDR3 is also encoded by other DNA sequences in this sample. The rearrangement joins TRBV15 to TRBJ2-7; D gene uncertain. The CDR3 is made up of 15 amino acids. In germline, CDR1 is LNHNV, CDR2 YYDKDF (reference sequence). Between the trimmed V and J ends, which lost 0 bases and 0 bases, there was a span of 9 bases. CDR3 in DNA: TGTGCCACCAGCAGAGATCTGGGCTCCTCCTACGAGCAGTACTTC. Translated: CATSRDLGSSYEQYF.